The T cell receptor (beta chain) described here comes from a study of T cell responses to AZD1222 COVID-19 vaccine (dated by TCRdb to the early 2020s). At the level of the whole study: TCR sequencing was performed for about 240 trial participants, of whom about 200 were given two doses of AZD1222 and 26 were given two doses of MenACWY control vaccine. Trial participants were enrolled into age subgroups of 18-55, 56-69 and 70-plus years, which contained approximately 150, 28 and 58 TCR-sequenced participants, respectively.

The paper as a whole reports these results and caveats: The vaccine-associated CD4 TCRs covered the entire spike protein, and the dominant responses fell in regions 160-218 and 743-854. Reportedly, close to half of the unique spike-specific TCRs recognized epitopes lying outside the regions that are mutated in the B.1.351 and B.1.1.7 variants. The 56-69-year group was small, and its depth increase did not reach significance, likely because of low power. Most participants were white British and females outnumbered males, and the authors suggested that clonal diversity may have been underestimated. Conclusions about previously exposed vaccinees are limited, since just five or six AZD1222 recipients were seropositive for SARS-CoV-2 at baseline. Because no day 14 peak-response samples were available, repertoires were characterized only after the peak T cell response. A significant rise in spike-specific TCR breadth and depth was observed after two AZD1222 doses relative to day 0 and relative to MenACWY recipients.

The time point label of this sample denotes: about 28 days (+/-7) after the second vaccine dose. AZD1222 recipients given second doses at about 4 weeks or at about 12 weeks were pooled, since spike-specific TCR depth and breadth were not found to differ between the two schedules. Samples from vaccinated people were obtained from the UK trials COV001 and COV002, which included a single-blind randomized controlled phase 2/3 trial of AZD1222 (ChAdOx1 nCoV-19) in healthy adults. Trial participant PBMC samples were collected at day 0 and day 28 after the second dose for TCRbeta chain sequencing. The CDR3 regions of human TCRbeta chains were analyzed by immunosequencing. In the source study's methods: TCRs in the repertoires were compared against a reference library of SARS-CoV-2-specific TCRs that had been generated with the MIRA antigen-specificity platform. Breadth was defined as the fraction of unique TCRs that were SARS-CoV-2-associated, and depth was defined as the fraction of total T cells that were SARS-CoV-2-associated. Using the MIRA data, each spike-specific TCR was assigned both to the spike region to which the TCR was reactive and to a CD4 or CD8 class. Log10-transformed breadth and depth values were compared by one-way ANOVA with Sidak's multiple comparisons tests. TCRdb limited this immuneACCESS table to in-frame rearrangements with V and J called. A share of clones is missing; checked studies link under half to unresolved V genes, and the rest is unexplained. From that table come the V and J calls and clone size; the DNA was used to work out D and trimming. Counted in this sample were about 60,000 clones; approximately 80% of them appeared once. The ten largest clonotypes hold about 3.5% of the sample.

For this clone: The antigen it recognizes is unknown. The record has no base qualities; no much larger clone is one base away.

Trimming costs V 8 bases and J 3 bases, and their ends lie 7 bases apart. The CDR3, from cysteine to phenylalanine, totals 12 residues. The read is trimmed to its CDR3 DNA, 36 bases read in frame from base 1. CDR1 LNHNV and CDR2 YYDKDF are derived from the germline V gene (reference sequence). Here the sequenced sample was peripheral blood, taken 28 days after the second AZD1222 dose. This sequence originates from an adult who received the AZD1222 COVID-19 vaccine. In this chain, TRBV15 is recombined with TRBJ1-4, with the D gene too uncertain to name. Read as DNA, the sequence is TGTGCCACCTCCTTTGCTAATGAAAAACTGTTTTTT. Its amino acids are CATSFANEKLFF. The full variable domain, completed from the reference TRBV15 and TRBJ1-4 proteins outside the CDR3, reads DAMVIQNPRYQVTQFGKPVTLSCSQTLNHNVMYWYQQKSSQAPKLLFHYYDKDFNNEADTPDNFQSRRPNTSFCFLDIRSPGLGDTAMYLCATSFANEKLFFGSGTQLSVL.